Listed below are T cell receptor beta chains from one sample, sequenced in a study of vaccination and CD4 T cells after COVID-19. TCRdb fed the PCR reads into MiXCR, producing one record per CDR3 protein. The table shows 8,500 to 11,000 distinct CDR3 sequences, with about three fifths occurring only once. Their cognate antigens are unknown. Sequencing was done on a sample of CD4+ T cells from blood, cultured in vitro. These receptors all stem from a human donor who had recovered from COVID-19. Both conserved end residues are part of each CDR3.

length | J | V | CDR3
14 | TRBJ2-3 | TRBV29-1 | CSVVGGRGTDTQYF
15 | TRBJ1-2 | TRBV15 | CATSRDRAALYGYTF
15 | TRBJ1-6 | TRBV6-1 | CASSRTTGMGSPLHF
15 | TRBJ1-4 | TRBV6-1 | CASSGQTGSNEKLFF
11 | TRBJ1-2 | TRBV11-2 | CASSFRDGYTF
15 | TRBJ2-1 | TRBV6-2/TRBV6-3 | CASSQILVTGSEQFF
11 | TRBJ2-5 | TRBV12-3/TRBV12-4 | CASSFEVTQYF
15 | TRBJ1-5 | TRBV7-4 | CASSLGQDSNQPQHF
16 | TRBJ1-1 | TRBV6-5 | CASSYSPPGVSTEAFF
18 | TRBJ2-3 | TRBV7-2 | CASSHGTSGSWGGDTQYF
14 | TRBJ2-7 | TRBV19 | CASSIGAVSYEQYF
13 | TRBJ2-1 | TRBV7-2 | CASSKHRFGEQFF
16 | TRBJ2-3 | TRBV19 | CASRATPAVAADTQYF
14 | TRBJ1-1 | TRBV6-1 | CASSLRVRDTEAFF
15 | TRBJ2-1 | TRBV7-2 | CASSLRDRVHNEQFF
14 | TRBJ1-1 | TRBV7-3 | CASSLGGAGTEAFF
15 | TRBJ2-7 | TRBV19 | CASRPGPLSSYEQYF
14 | TRBJ1-2 | TRBV7-2 | CASSLAVGARGYTF
21 | TRBJ2-1 | TRBV20-1 | CSADISTGTGGLAGAYNEQFF
15 | TRBJ1-2 | TRBV7-2 | CASSLDRGIAYGYTF
15 | TRBJ2-1 | TRBV2 | CASSGWGTGDNEQFF
16 | TRBJ2-5 | TRBV18 | CASSPRMGAVMETQYF